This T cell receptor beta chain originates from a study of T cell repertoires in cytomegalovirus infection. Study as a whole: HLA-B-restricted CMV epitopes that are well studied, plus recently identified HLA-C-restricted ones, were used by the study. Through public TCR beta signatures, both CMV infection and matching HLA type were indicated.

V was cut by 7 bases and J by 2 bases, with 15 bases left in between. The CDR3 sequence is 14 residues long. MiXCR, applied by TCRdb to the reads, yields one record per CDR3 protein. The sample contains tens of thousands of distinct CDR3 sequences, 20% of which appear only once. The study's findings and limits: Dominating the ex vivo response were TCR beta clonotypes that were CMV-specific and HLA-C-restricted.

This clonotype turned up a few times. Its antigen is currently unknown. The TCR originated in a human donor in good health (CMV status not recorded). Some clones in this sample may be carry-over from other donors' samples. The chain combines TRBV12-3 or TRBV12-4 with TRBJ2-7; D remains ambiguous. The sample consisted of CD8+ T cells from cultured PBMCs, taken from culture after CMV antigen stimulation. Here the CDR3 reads CASTVGGSPYEQYF. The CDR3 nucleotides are TGTGCCAGCACCGTCGGTGGCAGTCCCTACGAGCAGTACTTC.